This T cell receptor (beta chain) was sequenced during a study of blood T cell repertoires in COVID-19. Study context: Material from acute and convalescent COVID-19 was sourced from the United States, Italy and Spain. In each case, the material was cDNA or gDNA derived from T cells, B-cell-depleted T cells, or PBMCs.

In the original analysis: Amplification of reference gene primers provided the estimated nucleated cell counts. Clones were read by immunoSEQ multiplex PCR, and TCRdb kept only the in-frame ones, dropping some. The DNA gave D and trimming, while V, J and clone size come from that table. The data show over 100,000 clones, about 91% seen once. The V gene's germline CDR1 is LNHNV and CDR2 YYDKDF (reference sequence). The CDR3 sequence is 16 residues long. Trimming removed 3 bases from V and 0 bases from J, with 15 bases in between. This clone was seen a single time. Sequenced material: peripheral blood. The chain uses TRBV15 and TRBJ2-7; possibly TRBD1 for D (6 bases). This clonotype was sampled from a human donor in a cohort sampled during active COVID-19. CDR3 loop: CATSRETGRSSYEQYF. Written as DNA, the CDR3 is TGTGCCACCAGCAGGGAGACAGGTAGAAGCTCCTACGAGCAGTACTTC.